The text below deals with one TCR beta chain. The sample is drawn from a study of blood T cell repertoires in COVID-19. Background on the study: The United States, Italy and Spain supplied acute and convalescent COVID-19 samples. In each case, the material was cDNA or gDNA derived from T cells, B-cell-depleted T cells, or PBMCs.

The CDR3 runs 15 residues. Germline V lookup: CDR1 SGHRS, CDR2 YFSETQ. Trimming removed 4 bases at V and 4 bases at J, with 16 bases between. Authors' analysis steps: It was from reference gene primer amplification that nucleated cell counts were estimated. The method was immunoSEQ multiplex PCR; TCRdb's version includes in-frame clones alone and lacks a portion of them. V and J calls and clone size are copied from that table; D and trimming were computed from the DNA. The sample has roughly 230,000 clones, about 83% seen once. The sequenced sample consisted of peripheral blood. The sequence came from a woman aged 45-65 years with acute or convalescent COVID-19. The chain couples TRBV5-1 to TRBJ2-3, with D perhaps TRBD2 (5 bases). CDR3 DNA sequence: TGCGCCAGCAGCCTGAAACGGGGTGGTTCAGATACGCAGTATTTT. Translation gives CASSLKRGGSDTQYF.